The next 26 T cell receptor beta chains were all read from a single sample in a study of shared clonotypes between healthy human individuals. The table came from immunoSEQ multiplex PCR; TCRdb's copy has only in-frame clones and leaves some out. Counted here are over 2 million clones, 85% to 95% occurring once; the ten biggest clones make up 0.1% to 0.15%. Source material: naive CD4+ T cells sorted from blood. Specified subset: CD45RA+ positively selected. The receptor source for this set is a young man in good health.

This sequence joins TRBV7-2 and TRBJ2-3; maybe TRBD2 (5 bases). V lost 5 bases to trimming and J lost 6 bases, with 15 bases between them. Germline V CDR1 and CDR2: SGHTA, FQGNSA. The CDR3 covers 14 residues. CDR3 DNA sequence: TGTGCCAGCAGCCTGGGAGCGATAGGGGATACGCAGTATTTT. Amino acid sequence: CASSLGAIGDTQYF.

CDR3 coding DNA: TGTGCCAGCAGCCAGGGCGATGGCTACACCTTC. Amino acid sequence: CASSQGDGYTF. The V and J genes are TRBV27 and TRBJ1-2; perhaps TRBD1 as D (5 bases). The germline CDR1 and CDR2 sequences are MNHEY and SMNVEV (reference sequence). CDR3 length: 11 amino acids. Deletions cut 6 bases from V and 6 bases from J, with 8 bases between.

This rearrangement joins TRBV7-8 to TRBJ1-1; tentatively, D is TRBD1 (5 bases). This CDR3 contains 16 residues. V lost 1 base and J 1 base, leaving 13 bases between the germline ends. Germline CDR1 reads SGHVS; CDR2 reads FQNEAQ. CDR3 in amino acids: CASSLVWGTSNTEAFF. DNA for the CDR3: TGTGCCAGCAGCTTAGTTTGGGGCACCTCGAACACTGAAGCTTTCTTT.

This chain links TRBV29-1 with TRBJ1-2; no firm D call. CDR1 SQVTM and CDR2 ANQGSEA come from the germline V gene. This CDR3 region has 13 residues. V dropped 7 bases and J dropped 8 bases, with 20 bases sitting between them. This CDR3 is CSASVQPPGGYTF. DNA of the CDR3: TGCAGCGCCAGTGTACAGCCACCGGGAGGCTACACCTTC.

This chain links TRBV7-9 with TRBJ2-7, with TRBD1 as a possible D gene (6 bases). The V and J ends lost 1 base and 2 bases respectively, with 12 bases between them. This CDR3 region has 15 residues. The germline V gene has CDR1 SEHNR and CDR2 FQNEAQ (reference sequence). This CDR3 reads CASSLGAAGAYEQYF. CDR3 in DNA: TGTGCCAGCAGCTTAGGAGCGGCAGGGGCCTACGAGCAGTACTTC.

V is TRBV5-1 and J is TRBJ2-5; 8 bases are a match to TRBD1. CDR1 SGHRS and CDR2 YFSETQ come from the germline V gene. The CDR3 spans 14 residues. The trim removed 3 bases at V and 4 bases at J, leaving 5 bases unmatched. CDR3 bases: TGCGCCAGCAGCTCGGGACAGGTACGAGAGACCCAGTACTTC. As protein: CASSSGQVRETQYF.

The chain carries TRBV5-4 and TRBJ2-7; TRBD1 agrees at 8 bases. CDR3 size: 16 residues. Germline V lookup: CDR1 SGHNT, CDR2 YYREEE (reference sequence). V gave up 2 bases and J gave up 7 bases; unmatched junction bases: 14. CDR3 protein: CASSFGLPTGAREQYF. CDR3 DNA sequence: TGTGCCAGCAGCTTCGGATTACCGACAGGGGCTAGGGAGCAGTACTTC.

The chain recombines TRBV18 with TRBJ1-4; D not resolved. Per the germline V gene, CDR1 is KGHSH and CDR2 is LQKENI. The CDR3 sequence is 15 residues long. Trimming took 3 bases from V and 8 from J, leaving 16 bases between them. The CDR3 DNA reads TGTGCCAGCTCACCGAAGCCCTGGGTGGAGGAAAAACTGTTTTTT. It yields the protein CASSPKPWVEEKLFF.

This chain joins TRBV7-8 and TRBJ1-3; tentatively, D is TRBD1 (6 bases). The CDR3 consists of 15 residues. The germline V and J ends were trimmed by 2 bases and 4 bases, with 12 bases remaining between them. Germline-derived CDR1 and CDR2 are SGHVS and FQNEAQ. CDR3 loop: CASSLMIGGGNTIYF. The CDR3 nucleotides read TGTGCCAGCAGCTTAATGATAGGGGGGGGAAACACCATATATTTT.

As regards this clone: Other DNA variants within this sample encode the same CDR3. The rearrangement uses TRBV2 and TRBJ1-5, with D unclear. V was trimmed by 4 bases and J by 1 base, leaving 5 bases between them. The length of the CDR3 is 13 residues. CDR1 and CDR2 from the germline V gene are SNHLY and FYNNEI. The CDR3 loop is CASSADSNQPQHF. The CDR3 DNA follows: TGTGCCAGCAGTGCGGACAGCAATCAGCCCCAGCATTTT.

This chain uses TRBV5-4 with TRBJ1-2, with D possibly being TRBD1 (5 bases). Trimming cost V 5 bases and J 7 bases, with 12 bases left between them. CDR1 is SGHNT and CDR2 is YYREEE in the germline V gene (reference sequence). The CDR3 is 12 amino acids. This CDR3 is CASRSGGGGYTF. The DNA of the CDR3 is TGTGCCAGCAGGTCGGGGGGTGGTGGCTACACCTTC.

In this sample, this clone turned up once. The V gene is TRBV9, the J gene TRBJ1-6; tentatively, D is TRBD1 (5 bases). This CDR3 contains 14 residues. Germline V lookup: CDR1 SGDLS, CDR2 YYNGEE. V was clipped by 4 bases and J by 6 bases, with 11 bases between them. The CDR3 here is CASSRVGGNSPLHF. The CDR3 region has the DNA TGTGCCAGCAGCCGGGTTGGGGGTAATTCACCCCTCCACTTT.

The chain combines TRBV12-5 with TRBJ2-7, with TRBD1 matching over 9 bases. CDR3 length: 14 amino acids. Trimming took 8 bases from V and 0 from J; bases not matched to a gene: 5. Germline V CDR1 and CDR2: LGHNT, FRNRAP. CDR3 sequence: CASHSGQGSYEQYF. The CDR3 bases are TGTGCTAGTCATTCGGGACAGGGCTCCTACGAGCAGTACTTC.

This chain links TRBV15 with TRBJ1-2; D is ambiguous. This CDR3 is 13 amino acids long. CDR1 is LNHNV, CDR2 YYDKDF, per germline (reference sequence). V shed 1 base and J shed 7 bases, with 10 bases lying between them. The CDR3 loop is CATSRVKGSGYTF. The CDR3 DNA follows: TGTGCCACCAGCAGAGTGAAGGGCTCTGGCTACACCTTC.

The rearrangement joins TRBV5-4 to TRBJ2-1; 10 nucleotides align to TRBD2. Germline V lookup: CDR1 SGHNT, CDR2 YYREEE (reference sequence). Germline trimming cut 6 bases from V and 7 bases from J; bases unmatched to any gene: 7. This CDR3 region has 14 residues. In nucleotides, the CDR3 is TGTGCCAGCAACAAGCGGGAGGGCCGGAATGAGCAGTTCTTC. The encoded protein is CASNKREGRNEQFF.

The chain uses TRBV6-5 and TRBJ1-1, with 7 bases aligning to TRBD1. The CDR3 spans 16 residues. J was trimmed by 4 bases and V by 0 bases; bases with no gene match: 8. Looked up from germline, CDR1 is MNHEY and CDR2 is SVGAGI. CDR3 in amino acids: CASSYSAGGLVTEAFF. The CDR3 DNA reads TGTGCCAGCAGTTACTCTGCAGGGGGTCTTGTCACTGAAGCTTTCTTT.

V usage is TRBV5-1 and J usage is TRBJ2-7; 7 nucleotides line up with TRBD1. The CDR3 length is 14 residues. CDR1 is SGHRS and CDR2 is YFSETQ in the germline V gene. Germline trimming cut 4 bases from V and 6 bases from J; bases unmatched to any gene: 10. The CDR3: CASSPEHSGGEQYF. CDR3 coding DNA: TGCGCCAGCAGCCCGGAGCACTCAGGGGGCGAGCAGTACTTC.

The CDR3, as DNA: TGTGCCAGCAGTAACCTGGGGACAGGGAAGGGCTACACCTTC. Translation: CASSNLGTGKGYTF. The genes are TRBV6-5 and TRBJ1-2; 9 nucleotides match TRBD1. With 5 bases clipped from V and 8 bases from J, the junction kept 9 bases outside the gene matches. Germline V gene sequence: CDR1 MNHEY, CDR2 SVGAGI. The CDR3 extends over 14 amino acids.

The rearrangement joins TRBV7-2 to TRBJ2-7; D unresolved. Trimming pared 5 bases from V and 9 bases from J, leaving 11 bases between. CDR3 length: 11 residues. Germline V gives CDR1 SGHTA, CDR2 FQGNSA. The CDR3 nucleotides are TGTGCCAGCAGCCCAAGTATTGTGCAGTACTTC. This encodes CASSPSIVQYF. Variable domain in full (rest from reference TRBV7-2 and TRBJ2-7): GAGVSQSPSNKVTEKGKDVELRCDPISGHTALYWYRQSLGQGLEFLIYFQGNSAPDKSGLPSDRFSAERTGGSVSTLTIQRTQQEDSAVYLCASSPSIVQYFGPGTRLTVT.

The CDR3: CASSREIRGVNNEKLFF. In DNA, the CDR3 is TGCGCCAGCAGCCGAGAGATTCGAGGGGTTAATAATGAAAAACTGTTTTTT. The rearrangement uses TRBV4-1 and TRBJ1-4; maybe TRBD1 (5 bases). CDR1 and CDR2 (germline): MGHRA, YSYEKL. The CDR3 is 17 residues long. V lost 4 bases, J lost 4 bases, and 19 bases lay in between.

The V call is TRBV5-1, the J call TRBJ2-5, with 8 bases matching TRBD2. There are 16 residues in the CDR3. The germline V gene has CDR1 SGHRS and CDR2 YFSETQ. J gave up 0 bases and V 0 bases, and 4 bases lay outside the gene matches. In DNA form, the CDR3 reads TGCGCCAGCAGCTTGGGGAGCGGGGGACACCAAGAGACCCAGTACTTC. Amino acid sequence: CASSLGSGGHQETQYF.

The genes are TRBV19 and TRBJ2-2; no firm D call. The V gene's germline CDR1 is LNHDA and CDR2 SQIVND (reference sequence). This CDR3 comprises 14 residues. Trimming shortened V by 10 bases and J by 1 base, and 13 bases separated the two germline ends. Here the CDR3 reads CATSQEWNTGELFF. In nucleotides, the CDR3 is TGTGCCACTTCTCAGGAGTGGAACACCGGGGAGCTGTTTTTT.

The chain carries TRBV7-2 and TRBJ2-2, with 9 bases matching TRBD2. The junction had 11 bases not matched to a gene; V was cut back by 5 bases and J by 7 bases. Germline CDR1 is SGHTA and CDR2 is FQGNSA. The CDR3 is 16 amino acids. The CDR3 bases are TGTGCCAGCAGCGGATCCGGGACTAGCATCGTCGGGGAGCTGTTTTTT. Protein sequence: CASSGSGTSIVGELFF.

This clone was recorded only once. V and J are TRBV10-2 and TRBJ2-7; D unclear. Germline CDR1 reads WSHSY; CDR2 reads SAAADI. Trimming shortened V by 8 bases and J by 3 bases, and 17 bases separated the two germline ends. This CDR3 spans 14 amino acids. The CDR3 loop reads CASLAFTEYYEQYF. The DNA for the CDR3 is TGCGCCAGCCTCGCATTCACCGAATACTACGAGCAGTACTTC.

Comments on this clone: The same CDR3 arises from other DNA sequences in this sample as well. The V call is TRBV28, the J call TRBJ2-7; D is undetermined. Trimming left V 4 bases short and J 3 bases short, with 7 bases between. The CDR3 has 12 residues. Germline V gene data show CDR1 as MDHEN and CDR2 as SYDVKM. The CDR3, as DNA: TGTGCCAGCAGTTCGGATTACTACGAGCAGTACTTC. Its protein product is CASSSDYYEQYF.

The CDR3 loop is CASSFDGQSNYGYTF. CDR3 DNA: TGTGCCAGCAGTTTTGATGGGCAATCTAACTATGGCTACACCTTC. This rearrangement joins TRBV27 to TRBJ1-2, with unresolved D. The CDR3 sequence is 15 residues long. V was shortened by 3 bases and J by 0 bases, with 11 bases between the two germline ends. Germline lookup yields CDR1 MNHEY and CDR2 SMNVEV (reference sequence).